This is a list of T cell receptor beta chains from one sample in a study of blood T cells in healthy people across ages. TCRdb re-called the 5' RACE reads with MiXCR, one entry per CDR3 protein. Of 600,000 or so distinct CDR3 sequences in the sample, about 30% are singletons; the top ten hold around a sixth. The sample comprised blood. All receptors come from a woman over 75 in good health. The CDR3 runs from the conserved cysteine through the conserved F or W. Each record gives: clone size, D gene, J gene, V gene, CDR3 protein, CDR3 DNA. The D gene is left open where the match is weak. Some rows mark clone size as missing; the rest say once, few, many or name a class of expanded clone.

-	-	TRBJ2-1	TRBV2	CASSEGGGVLGEQFF	TGTGCCAGCAGTGAAGGGGGGGGCGTACTGGGTGAGCAGTTCTTC
-	TRBD2	TRBJ2-7	TRBV3-1	CAGSQSGSINEQYF	TGTGCCGGCAGCCAAAGCGGGAGCATCAACGAGCAGTACTTC
many	-	TRBJ1-5	TRBV9	CASSVGINQPQHF	TGTGCCAGCAGCGTAGGAATCAATCAGCCCCAGCATTTT
many	-	TRBJ2-1	TRBV9	CASSVEGDRYNEQFF	TGTGCCAGCAGCGTAGAGGGAGACAGATACAATGAGCAGTTCTTC
-	-	TRBJ1-1	TRBV7-2	CASRLRSGVNTEAFF	TGTGCCAGCAGGTTACGGAGTGGTGTGAACACTGAAGCTTTCTTT
-	-	TRBJ2-5	TRBV7-2	CASSPLQGHEQYF	TGTGCCAGCAGCCCATTACAGGGTCATGAGCAGTACTTC
-	TRBD1	TRBJ1-6	TRBV11-2	CASSLGDRNSPLHF	TGTGCCAGCAGCTTAGGGGACAGAAATTCACCCCTCCACTTT
many	TRBD2	TRBJ2-1	TRBV6-1	CASSVGTSGAAYNEQFF	TGTGCCAGCAGTGTCGGCACTAGCGGGGCAGCCTACAATGAGCAGTTCTTC
-	-	TRBJ1-2	TRBV7-9	CASSLGNSRGYTF	TGTGCCAGCAGCTTAGGGAATTCGAGGGGCTACACCTTC
many	-	TRBJ2-7	TRBV28	CASTVGASYEQYF	TGTGCCAGCACCGTGGGGGCTTCCTACGAGCAGTACTTC
-	TRBD1	TRBJ2-4	TRBV7-2	CASSSRTGGNIQYF	TGTGCCAGCAGCTCTCGGACAGGGGGGAACATTCAGTACTTC
many	-	TRBJ2-1	TRBV20-1	CSASSGGRASEQFF	TGCAGTGCTAGTTCCGGGGGGCGGGCGAGTGAGCAGTTCTTC
few	TRBD1	TRBJ2-4	TRBV28	CASSLPGQPNIQYF	TGTGCCAGCAGTCTGCCGGGACAGCCCAACATTCAGTACTTC
many	-	TRBJ1-5	TRBV3-1	CASSQGLSNQPQHF	TGTGCCAGCAGCCAGGGACTGAGCAATCAGCCCCAGCATTTT
-	-	TRBJ1-6	TRBV10-3	CAISEGRVVDSPLHF	TGTGCCATCAGTGAGGGTAGGGTAGTGGATTCACCCCTCCACTTT
many	-	TRBJ2-5	TRBV5-1	CASSPFGGQETQYF	TGCGCCAGCAGCCCTTTCGGGGGGCAGGAGACCCAGTACTTC
many	-	TRBJ1-1	TRBV9	CASSVAVGGTEAFF	TGTGCCAGCAGCGTAGCAGTGGGAGGGACTGAAGCTTTCTTT
-	-	TRBJ1-1	TRBV4-2	CASSQAGGGTEAFF	TGTGCCAGCAGCCAAGCTGGAGGGGGCACTGAAGCTTTCTTT
many	-	TRBJ1-1	TRBV4-2	CASSQDLKGWGTEAFF	TGTGCCAGCAGCCAAGATCTCAAAGGATGGGGAACTGAAGCTTTCTTT
-	TRBD1	TRBJ1-1	TRBV12-3/TRBV12-4	CASSRTGGTTEAFF	TGTGCCAGCAGTCGCACAGGGGGTACCACTGAAGCTTTCTTT
-	TRBD1	TRBJ2-7	TRBV7-9	CASSPRQGAKLYEQYF	TGTGCCAGCAGCCCCAGACAGGGGGCGAAACTCTACGAGCAGTACTTC
many	-	TRBJ2-5	TRBV3-1	CASSQGTALRSYF	TGTGCCAGCAGCCAAGGGACAGCCCTAAGGTCGTACTTC
few	-	TRBJ2-2	TRBV6-2/TRBV6-3	CASENTGSGELFF	TGTGCCAGTGAGAACACAGGGAGCGGGGAGCTGTTTTTT
-	-	TRBJ1-1	TRBV20-1	CSAQGHMNTEAFF	TGCAGTGCCCAGGGGCACATGAACACTGAAGCTTTCTTT
few	TRBD1	TRBJ2-5	TRBV20-1	CSARDAGTGLQDF	TGCAGTGCTAGAGATGCGGGGACAGGCCTTCAGGACTTC
-	-	TRBJ1-1	TRBV15	CATSTYRIQNTEAFF	TGTGCCACCAGCACCTACAGAATTCAGAACACTGAAGCTTTCTTT
-	-	TRBJ1-4	TRBV7-8	CASSLALRGTHGLNEKLFF	TGTGCCAGCAGCTTAGCGCTAAGAGGGACCCACGGCCTCAATGAAAAACTGTTTTTT
many	TRBD2	TRBJ2-3	TRBV5-1	CASASGGDVTDTQYF	TGCGCCAGCGCTTCCGGGGGGGATGTCACAGATACGCAGTATTTT
many	TRBD1	TRBJ2-7	TRBV6-6	CASRAGTGAYEQYF	TGTGCCAGCAGGGCGGGGACAGGGGCCTACGAGCAGTACTTC
-	-	TRBJ2-1	TRBV30	CAWMGRIGNEQFF	TGTGCCTGGATGGGGAGAATTGGAAATGAGCAGTTCTTC
few	TRBD1	TRBJ1-5	TRBV28	CASSFDRVSSQHF	TGTGCCAGCAGTTTTGACAGGGTTTCGTCCCAGCATTTT
few	-	TRBJ2-1	TRBV4-2	CASSLGGGHNEQFF	TGTGCCAGCAGCTTGGGTGGGGGGCACAATGAGCAGTTCTTC
many	-	TRBJ1-6	TRBV9	CANCWGYNSPLHF	TGTGCCAATTGTTGGGGCTATAATTCACCCCTCCACTTT
-	-	TRBJ2-1	TRBV5-1	CASSWSGQSYEQFF	TGCGCCAGCAGCTGGTCAGGACAGTCCTACGAGCAGTTCTTC
-	-	TRBJ2-1	TRBV7-2	CASSDRGPSYNEQFF	TGTGCCAGCAGCGACCGGGGGCCTTCATACAATGAGCAGTTCTTC
many	-	TRBJ2-3	TRBV15	CATSRDIGWGVNTDTQYF	TGTGCCACCAGCAGAGATATCGGGTGGGGGGTGAACACAGATACGCAGTATTTT
-	TRBD2	TRBJ2-7	TRBV20-1	CSARPTEREWTLYEQYF	TGCAGTGCTAGGCCTACCGAGCGGGAGTGGACCCTATACGAGCAGTACTTC
-	TRBD1	TRBJ1-1	TRBV9	CASSLLQGKGDEAFF	TGTGCCAGCAGCCTTCTACAGGGGAAAGGAGATGAAGCTTTCTTT
-	-	TRBJ2-5	TRBV12-3/TRBV12-4	CASTRQPSPGTQYF	TGTGCCAGCACCCGACAGCCGTCCCCGGGGACCCAGTACTTC
-	TRBD1	TRBJ1-5	TRBV20-1	CSAAEGAKSQPQHF	TGCAGTGCCGCCGAGGGGGCCAAGAGTCAGCCCCAGCATTTT
-	-	TRBJ1-1	TRBV5-6	CASSGLGPDTEAFF	TGTGCCAGCAGCGGTTTAGGGCCTGACACTGAAGCTTTCTTT
-	-	TRBJ1-5	TRBV15	CATSRALGGGQPQHF	TGTGCCACCAGCAGAGCCCTGGGGGGAGGGCAGCCCCAGCATTTT
many	-	TRBJ2-3	TRBV4-1	CASSHQNSLDTQYF	TGCGCCAGCAGCCACCAGAACTCGTTGGATACGCAGTATTTT
-	TRBD2	TRBJ2-2	TRBV20-1	CSASHGGATGELFF	TGCAGTGCTAGTCACGGGGGGGCGACCGGGGAGCTGTTTTTT
many	-	TRBJ1-6	TRBV7-2	CASSFLAQSYNSPLHF	TGTGCCAGCAGCTTTTTGGCTCAGAGCTATAATTCACCCCTCCACTTT
once	TRBD1	TRBJ2-1	TRBV7-2	CASSPDRVNNEQFF	TGTGCCAGCAGCCCGGACAGGGTGAACAATGAGCAGTTCTTC
many	-	TRBJ2-7	TRBV7-2	CASSLAAVKYEQYF	TGTGCCAGCAGCTTAGCAGCGGTAAAGTACGAGCAGTACTTC
many	TRBD1	TRBJ2-5	TRBV27	CASSLRWTGPSETQYF	TGTGCCAGCAGTTTACGCTGGACAGGGCCCTCAGAGACCCAGTACTTC
-	-	TRBJ1-1	TRBV6-2/TRBV6-3	CASSRSGIEAFF	TGTGCCAGCAGTAGGTCCGGGATTGAAGCTTTCTTT
-	-	TRBJ2-1	TRBV7-3	CASSLNAYNEQFF	TGTGCCAGCAGCTTAAACGCGTACAATGAGCAGTTCTTC
-	-	TRBJ2-7	TRBV7-2	CASSHEGYEQYF	TGTGCCAGCAGTCATGAAGGTTACGAGCAGTACTTC
many	-	TRBJ2-7	TRBV5-1	CASSLGLAARGGEQYF	TGCGCCAGCAGCTTGGGGCTAGCGGCTCGAGGGGGCGAGCAGTACTTC
few	-	TRBJ2-3	TRBV5-1	CASSLQEYTDTQYF	TGCGCCAGCAGCTTACAGGAGTACACAGATACGCAGTATTTT
-	-	TRBJ2-1	TRBV20-1	CSARLSSLHNEQFF	TGCAGTGCTAGACTGTCTAGCCTACACAATGAGCAGTTCTTC
once	TRBD1	TRBJ1-1	TRBV7-2	CASSFHRGGKTEAFF	TGTGCCAGCAGCTTCCACAGGGGTGGAAAAACTGAAGCTTTCTTT